The 6 T cell receptor beta chains reported below all come from one sample, sequenced in a study of OX40 agonist ivuxolimab in advanced cancers. Clones were read by immunoSEQ multiplex PCR, and TCRdb kept only the in-frame ones, dropping some. The sample lists about 61,000 clones, around 89% seen once, with about 20% in the top ten. This sample comprised CD4+ or CD8+ T cells sorted from blood, obtained in a trial of the OX40 agonist ivuxolimab. These receptors were obtained from an adult with an advanced solid tumor such as melanoma, head and neck, liver or kidney cancer.

The J gene is TRBJ1-4, the V gene TRBV27; 10 nucleotides line up with TRBD1. Germline CDR1 and CDR2: MNHEY and SMNVEV (reference sequence). After removal of 5 bases from V and 8 bases from J, the junction contained 2 bases not matched to a gene. The CDR3 runs 13 residues. The DNA for the CDR3 is TGTGCCAGCAGTCCGACAGGGGGCGAAAAACTGTTTTTT. Translating gives CASSPTGGEKLFF.

The chain links TRBV5-8 to TRBJ1-2, with D uncertain. CDR1 is SGHTS and CDR2 is YDEGEE in the germline V gene. The V end lost 4 bases, the J end lost 7 bases, and 14 bases lay between the germline ends. The CDR3 runs 13 residues. The CDR3 DNA reads TGTGCCAGCAGCGAACACGTCCTGGGTGGCTACACCTTC. Amino acid sequence: CASSEHVLGGYTF.

The chain couples TRBV28 to TRBJ2-7, with 10 bases matching TRBD2. Germline loops: CDR1 MDHEN, CDR2 SYDVKM. CDR3 length: 16 residues. V shed 3 bases and J 5 bases; nucleotides not matched to a gene: 10. This CDR3 is CASSFGPSGSLDEQYF. In DNA form, the CDR3 reads TGTGCCAGCAGTTTCGGTCCTAGCGGGAGTCTCGACGAGCAGTACTTC.

The V call is TRBV9, the J call TRBJ2-7; the D gene is possibly TRBD2 (5 bases). With 4 bases removed from V and 8 bases from J, the gap between germline ends came to 10 bases. CDR1 and CDR2 from the germline V gene are SGDLS and YYNGEE. The CDR3 spans 11 residues. The chain's CDR3 is CASSLREKQYF. DNA for the CDR3: TGTGCCAGCAGCTTGAGGGAAAAGCAGTACTTC.

This clone was counted a single time. The chain recombines TRBV27 with TRBJ2-7; 7 positions match TRBD1. The V and J ends lost 5 bases and 0 bases, in that order; junction bases with no gene match: 7. The CDR3 covers 15 residues. CDR1 is MNHEY and CDR2 is SMNVEV in the germline V gene (reference sequence). The CDR3: CASSHGQATSYEQYF. The CDR3 coding sequence is TGTGCCAGCAGTCACGGACAGGCCACCTCCTACGAGCAGTACTTC.

The CDR3 nucleotides are TGTGCCAGCAGCTCACACGACAACACAGATACGCAGTATTTT. Its protein is CASSSHDNTDTQYF. The genes are TRBV7-9 and TRBJ2-3; D uncertain. Per germline, CDR1 SEHNR and CDR2 FQNEAQ (reference sequence). The CDR3 consists of 14 residues. V was shortened by 4 bases and J by 2 bases, with 10 bases between the two germline ends.